The present TCR beta chain was sequenced within a study of T cells after yellow fever vaccination. The TCR cDNA carried a universal primer site and UMIs from 5'RACE template switching. TCRdb independently ran MiXCR on the 5' RACE reads; one entry per CDR3 protein. The top ten hold around 15% of the sample, which has some 500,000 distinct CDR3 sequences, around an eighth seen once. The study's findings and limits: Post-booster samples contained most primary-vaccination clones (just under 98% CD4, approximately 88% CD8). Weaker in magnitude, the secondary response showed a faster peak on day 5 versus 15.

Germline V gives CDR1 GTSNPN, CDR2 SVGIG (reference sequence). This CDR3 region has 16 residues. Unmatched junction bases numbered 13, after V lost 1 base and J lost 6 bases. This clonotype has a handful of counts. Its antigen remains unidentified. The receptor was isolated from a man aged 25-40 years who received the YFV17D yellow fever vaccine. Material: PBMCs, obtained on the day of the yellow fever booster vaccination. The rearrangement uses TRBV30 and TRBJ2-7; 9 nucleotides align to TRBD1. CDR3 nucleotides: TGTGCCTGGAGTGGTACGTTACAGGGGGCGCCAGGCGAGCAGTACTTC. Its protein product is CAWSGTLQGAPGEQYF.